Here is one TCR beta chain with its context. Its antigen is not identified. Sequencing used immunoSEQ multiplex PCR; TCRdb keeps in-frame clones, though not all of them. Here the sample spans about 820,000 clones, around 93% being singletons. The entry originates in a study of shared clonotypes between healthy human individuals. Study as a whole: The donor pool was made up of two women and three men aged 18 to 49.

It was CD45RO-negative cells, positively selected for CCR7, that made up naive CD8 cells, with terminally differentiated effector memory CD45RA+ cells excluded. Study results and caveats: The sharing of roughly 5% of naive CD4 clonotypes was seen across several donors. Naive subsets usually exceeded memory subsets in estimated richness. Sampling included only blood; tissue repertoires likely differ.

Germline V CDR1 and CDR2: MNHEY, SMNVEV (reference sequence). The CDR3 is 15 amino acids. V was clipped by 6 bases and J by 3 bases, with 18 bases between them. V gene TRBV27 combines with J gene TRBJ2-7; D is undetermined. The sample taken for sequencing was naive CD8+ T cells sorted from blood. The receptor was derived from a man younger than 45 in good health. DNA for the CDR3: TGTGCCAGCAGCTCGGTGGGGTTAGGCGTCTACGAGCAGTACTTC. Translating it yields CASSSVGLGVYEQYF.